A single sample gave rise to the 9 T cell receptor beta chains below, sequenced in a study of T cells in Graves' hyperthyroidism and ophthalmopathy. Researchers took RNA transcripts and amplified the TCR beta CDR3 regions from them. First-round RT-PCR with HTBI primers amplified the TCR CDR3 region. TCRdb independently ran MiXCR on the multiplex PCR reads; one entry per CDR3 protein. The sample gives around 300,000 distinct CDR3 sequences, roughly 14% of which show up once; 7.8% is in the top ten. Sequenced: blood. These receptors were collected from a woman aged 25 to 39 with Graves' hyperthyroidism that later progressed to Graves' ophthalmopathy.

This chain connects TRBV6-1 to TRBJ2-5; 10 bases line up with TRBD1. CDR3 length equals 16 residues. Trimming took 6 bases from V and 5 from J; bases not matched to a gene: 12. Germline CDR1 and CDR2: MNHNS and SASEGT. This CDR3 reads CASRHPGQGIRETQYF. In DNA form, the CDR3 reads TGTGCCAGCAGACACCCGGGACAGGGGATTAGGGAGACCCAGTACTTC.

This clonotype was detected ten times or more. This chain joins TRBV7-3 and TRBJ2-1; 9 positions match TRBD1. The J segment lost 5 bases and the V segment lost 3 bases, leaving 5 bases of the junction unmatched. From germline, CDR1 is SGHTA and CDR2 FQGTGA. The CDR3 sequence is 15 residues long. The CDR3 protein is CASSLGTGHHNEQFF. The CDR3 nucleotides read TGTGCCAGCAGCTTGGGGACAGGGCACCACAATGAGCAGTTCTTC.

Ten or more counts support this clonotype. The rearrangement links TRBV27 to TRBJ2-7; unclear D gene. The germline V gene has CDR1 MNHEY and CDR2 SMNVEV (reference sequence). V was pared by 0 bases and J by 0 bases, with 9 bases between. This CDR3 is built from 15 residues. CDR3 residues: CASSLSDQLSYEQYF. CDR3 nucleotide sequence: TGTGCCAGCAGTTTATCGGATCAGCTCTCCTACGAGCAGTACTTC.

This clonotype occurred many times. The chain combines TRBV4-3 with TRBJ1-1; D call uncertain. The V end was cut by 0 bases, the J end by 4 bases, with 12 bases between. Germline V CDR1 and CDR2: LGHNA, YSLEER. The CDR3 consists of 15 residues. The CDR3 loop is CASSQDRAPSTEAFF. CDR3 DNA sequence: TGCGCCAGCAGCCAAGATCGGGCACCGAGCACTGAAGCTTTCTTT.

The sample holds a few counts of this clonotype. The chain employs TRBV6-2 or TRBV6-3 and TRBJ1-1; 9 positions match TRBD1. Germline loops: CDR1 MNHEY, CDR2 SVGEGT. The length of the CDR3 is 17 residues. V was pared by 6 bases and J by 3 bases, with 14 bases of the junction left unmatched. CDR3 bases: TGTGCCAGCAGACATACAGGGGGCGCTTCGGTGGACACTGAAGCTTTCTTT. Its protein is CASRHTGGASVDTEAFF.

Many counts were recorded for this clonotype. The chain recombines TRBV11-1 with TRBJ2-1; D tentatively fits TRBD1 or TRBD2 (5 bases each). The V end lost 5 bases, the J end lost 8 bases, and 16 bases lay between the germline ends. Germline loops: CDR1 SGHAT, CDR2 FQDESV (reference sequence). This CDR3 has 14 amino acids. In nucleotides, the CDR3 is TGTGCCAGCAGCAAGGGGCTGACCGGGGATGAGCAGTTCTTC. This gives the protein CASSKGLTGDEQFF.

The CDR3 region is CASSAPGSYGYTF. CDR3 nucleotides: TGTGCCAGCAGCGCGCCGGGCTCCTATGGCTACACCTTC. The chain couples TRBV9 to TRBJ1-2; D call uncertain. V lost 3 bases and J 4 bases, leaving 10 bases between the germline ends. The CDR3 loop spans 13 amino acids. Germline CDR1 reads SGDLS; CDR2 reads YYNGEE.

The J gene is TRBJ2-1, the V gene TRBV10-3; 8 nucleotides agree with TRBD2. The germline V gene has CDR1 ENHRY and CDR2 SYGVKD. CDR3 length equals 15 residues. V lost 5 bases, J lost 6 bases, and 9 bases stayed unmatched. The chain's CDR3 is CAISLAGRMGNEQFF. In nucleotides, the CDR3 is TGTGCCATCAGTTTAGCGGGGAGGATGGGCAATGAGCAGTTCTTC.

This clonotype was counted between two and nine times. V usage is TRBV20-1 and J usage is TRBJ1-1; tentative D call: TRBD1 (6 bases). The germline V gene has CDR1 DFQATT and CDR2 SNEGSKA (reference sequence). Trimming cost V 6 bases and J 4 bases, with 18 bases left between them. The CDR3 extends over 14 amino acids. CDR3 protein: CSAPNPTGRTEAFF. The DNA for the CDR3 is TGCAGTGCCCCAAACCCCACAGGGCGCACTGAAGCTTTCTTT.